The source of this TCR beta chain is a study of siplizumab effects on memory and regulatory T cells. As regards this clone: As yet, its antigen is unknown.

Using immunoSEQ multiplex PCR, the repertoire was profiled, and TCRdb retains in-frame clones only, with some absent. The table lists 100,000 or so clones, approximately 91% of them singletons, with about 0.15% in the top ten. Germline V gives CDR1 MNHEY, CDR2 SVGAGI. This CDR3 comprises 14 residues. V shed 8 bases and J 4 bases; nucleotides not matched to a gene: 8. Findings of the study overall: The suppressive capacity of proliferating Tregs from siplizumab cultures remained unconfirmed. The naive T cell population seemed more diverse than memory cells and seemed a major contributor to the alloresponse.

The receptor was derived from a human donor in good health. Sequenced material: CD4+ T cells sorted from blood. The chain joins TRBV6-5 to TRBJ2-7; TRBD1 aligns across 10 bases. The CDR3 spells CASPDRGLRYEQYF. CDR3 in DNA: TGTGCCAGCCCCGACAGGGGGCTAAGGTACGAGCAGTACTTC.